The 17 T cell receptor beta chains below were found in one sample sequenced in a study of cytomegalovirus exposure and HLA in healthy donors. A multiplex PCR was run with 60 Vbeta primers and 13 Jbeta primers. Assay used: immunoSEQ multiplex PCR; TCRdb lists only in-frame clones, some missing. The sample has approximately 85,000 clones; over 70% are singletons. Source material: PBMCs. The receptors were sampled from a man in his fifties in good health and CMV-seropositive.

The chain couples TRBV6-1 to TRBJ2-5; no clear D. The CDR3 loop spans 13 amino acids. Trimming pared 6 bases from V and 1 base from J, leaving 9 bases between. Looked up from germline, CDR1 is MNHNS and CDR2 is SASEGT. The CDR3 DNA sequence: TGTGCCAGCAGCCGATGGCCCCAAGAGACCCAGTACTTC. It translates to CASSRWPQETQYF.

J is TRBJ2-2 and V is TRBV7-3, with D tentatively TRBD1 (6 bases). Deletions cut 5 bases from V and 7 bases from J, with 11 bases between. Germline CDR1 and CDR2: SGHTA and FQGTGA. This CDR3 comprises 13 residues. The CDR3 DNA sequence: TGTGCCAGCAGCCCGCAGGGGAACGGGGAGCTGTTTTTT. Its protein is CASSPQGNGELFF.

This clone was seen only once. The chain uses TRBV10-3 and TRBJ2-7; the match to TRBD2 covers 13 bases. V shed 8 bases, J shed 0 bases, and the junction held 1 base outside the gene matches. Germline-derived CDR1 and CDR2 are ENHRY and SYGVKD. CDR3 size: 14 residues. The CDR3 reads CAIRTSGSSYEQYF. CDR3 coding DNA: TGTGCCATCCGGACTAGCGGGAGCTCCTACGAGCAGTACTTC.

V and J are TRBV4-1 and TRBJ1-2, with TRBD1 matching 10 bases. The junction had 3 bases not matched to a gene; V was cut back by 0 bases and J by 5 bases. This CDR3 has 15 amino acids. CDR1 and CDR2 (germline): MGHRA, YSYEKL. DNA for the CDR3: TGCGCCAGCAGCCAAGATGTGGGACAGGGGTATGGCTACACCTTC. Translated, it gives CASSQDVGQGYGYTF.

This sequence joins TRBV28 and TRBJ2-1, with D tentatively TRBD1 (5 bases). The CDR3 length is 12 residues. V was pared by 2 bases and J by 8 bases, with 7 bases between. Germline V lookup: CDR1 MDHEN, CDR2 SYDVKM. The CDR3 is CASSLSRDEQFF. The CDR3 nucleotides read TGTGCCAGCAGTTTAAGCAGGGATGAGCAGTTCTTC.

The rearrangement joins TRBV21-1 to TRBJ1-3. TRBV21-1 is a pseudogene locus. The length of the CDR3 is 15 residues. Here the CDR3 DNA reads TGTGCCAGCAGCAAGAAAGGACTCGCCTCCGACACCATATATTTT. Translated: CASSKKGLASDTIYF.

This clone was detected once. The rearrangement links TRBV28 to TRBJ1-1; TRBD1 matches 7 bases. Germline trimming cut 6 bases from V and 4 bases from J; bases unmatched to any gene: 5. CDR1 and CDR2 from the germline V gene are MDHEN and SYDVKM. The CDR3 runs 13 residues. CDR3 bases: TGTGCCAGCAGCCTACAGGGGAGCACTGAAGCTTTCTTT. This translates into CASSLQGSTEAFF.

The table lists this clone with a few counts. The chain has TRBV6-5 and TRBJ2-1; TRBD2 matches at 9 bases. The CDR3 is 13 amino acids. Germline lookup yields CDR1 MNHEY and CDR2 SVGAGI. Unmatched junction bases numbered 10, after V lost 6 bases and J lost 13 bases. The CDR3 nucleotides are TGTGCCAGCAGCACCCCGGGACTAGCCCCCCAGTTCTTC. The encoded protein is CASSTPGLAPQFF.

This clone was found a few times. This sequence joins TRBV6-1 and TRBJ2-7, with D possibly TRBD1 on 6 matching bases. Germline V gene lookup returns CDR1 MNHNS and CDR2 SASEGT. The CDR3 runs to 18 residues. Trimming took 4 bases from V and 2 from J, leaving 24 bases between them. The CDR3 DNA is TGTGCCAGCAGTGCTGACTTCCGACAGGTCCCAGCCGCCTACGAGCAGTACTTC. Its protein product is CASSADFRQVPAAYEQYF.

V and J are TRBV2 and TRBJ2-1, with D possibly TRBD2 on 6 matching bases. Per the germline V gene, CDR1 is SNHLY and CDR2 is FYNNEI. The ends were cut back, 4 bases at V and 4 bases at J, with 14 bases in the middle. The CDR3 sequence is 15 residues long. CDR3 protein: CASSVARAGYNEQFF. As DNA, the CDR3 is TGTGCCAGCAGTGTAGCGCGGGCGGGGTACAATGAGCAGTTCTTC.

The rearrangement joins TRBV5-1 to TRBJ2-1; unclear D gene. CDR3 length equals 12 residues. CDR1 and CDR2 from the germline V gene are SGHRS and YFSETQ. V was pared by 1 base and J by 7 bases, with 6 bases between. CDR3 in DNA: TGCGCCAGCAGCTTGCCCGGGAATGAGCAGTTCTTC. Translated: CASSLPGNEQFF.

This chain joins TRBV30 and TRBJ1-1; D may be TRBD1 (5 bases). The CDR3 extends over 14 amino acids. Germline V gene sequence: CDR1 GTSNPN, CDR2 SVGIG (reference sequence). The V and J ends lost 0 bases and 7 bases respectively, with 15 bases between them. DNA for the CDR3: TGTGCCTGGAGTGTACGCAGGGACTCCAATGAAGCTTTCTTT. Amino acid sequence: CAWSVRRDSNEAFF.

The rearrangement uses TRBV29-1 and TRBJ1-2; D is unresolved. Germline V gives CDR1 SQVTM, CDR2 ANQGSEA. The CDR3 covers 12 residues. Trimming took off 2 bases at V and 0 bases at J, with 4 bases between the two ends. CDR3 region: CSVEPANYGYTF. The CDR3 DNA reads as TGCAGCGTTGAACCAGCTAACTATGGCTACACCTTC.

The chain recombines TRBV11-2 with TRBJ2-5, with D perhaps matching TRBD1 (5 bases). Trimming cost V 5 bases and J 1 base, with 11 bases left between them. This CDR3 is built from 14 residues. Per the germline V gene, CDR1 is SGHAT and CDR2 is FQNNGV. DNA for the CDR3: TGTGCCAGCAGCACAGTGGGGCCCCAAGAGACCCAGTACTTC. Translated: CASSTVGPQETQYF.

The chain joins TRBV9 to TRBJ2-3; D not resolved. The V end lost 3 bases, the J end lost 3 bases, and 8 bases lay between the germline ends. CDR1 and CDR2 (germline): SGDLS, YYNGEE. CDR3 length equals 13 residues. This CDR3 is CASSGGLTDTQYF. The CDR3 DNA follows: TGTGCCAGCAGCGGTGGGCTGACAGATACGCAGTATTTT.

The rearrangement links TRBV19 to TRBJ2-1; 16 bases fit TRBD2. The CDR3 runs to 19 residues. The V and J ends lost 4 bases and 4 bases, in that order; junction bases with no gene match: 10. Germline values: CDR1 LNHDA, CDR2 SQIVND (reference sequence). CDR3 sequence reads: CASSTPGLAGGPTYNEQFF. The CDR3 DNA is TGTGCCAGTAGTACCCCGGGACTAGCGGGAGGGCCGACTTACAATGAGCAGTTCTTC.

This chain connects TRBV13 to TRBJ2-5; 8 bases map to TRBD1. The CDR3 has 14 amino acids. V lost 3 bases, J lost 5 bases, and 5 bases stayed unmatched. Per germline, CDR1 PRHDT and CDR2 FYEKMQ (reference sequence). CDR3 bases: TGTGCCAGCAGCTTTGCAGGGGGCGGGGAGACCCAGTACTTC. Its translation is CASSFAGGGETQYF.